This T cell receptor (beta chain) was obtained from a study of T cells after posttransplantation cyclophosphamide. This clone was seen repeatedly, ten times or more. The V gene's germline CDR1 is ENHRY and CDR2 SYGVKD. CDR3 length: 15 residues. With 6 bases clipped from V and 3 bases from J, the junction kept 8 bases outside the gene matches. Clones were sequenced by immunoSEQ multiplex PCR, and TCRdb holds only the in-frame ones, with some missing. The sample shows roughly 41,000 clones, none of them appearing just once. This sequence joins TRBV10-3 and TRBJ1-1; 9 bases map to TRBD1. Sequenced material: PBMCs. The source is a man aged 25-45 years in good health and a related stem cell transplant donor. The chain's CDR3 is CAISGTGPRDTEAFF. CDR3 nucleotide sequence: TGTGCCATCAGCGGGACAGGGCCCCGAGACACTGAAGCTTTCTTT.